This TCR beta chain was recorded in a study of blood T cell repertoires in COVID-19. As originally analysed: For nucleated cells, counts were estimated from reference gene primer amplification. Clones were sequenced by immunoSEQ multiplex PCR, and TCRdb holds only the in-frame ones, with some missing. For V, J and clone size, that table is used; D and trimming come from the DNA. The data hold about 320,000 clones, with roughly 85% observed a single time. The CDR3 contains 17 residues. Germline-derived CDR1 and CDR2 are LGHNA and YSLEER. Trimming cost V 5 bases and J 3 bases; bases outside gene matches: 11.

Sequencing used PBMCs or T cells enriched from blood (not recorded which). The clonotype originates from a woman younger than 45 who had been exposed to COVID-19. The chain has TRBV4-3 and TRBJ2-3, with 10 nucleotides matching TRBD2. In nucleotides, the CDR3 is TGCGCCAGCAGCATTCAAGCGGGGGGGCGAGTTACAGATACGCAGTATTTT. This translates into CASSIQAGGRVTDTQYF.